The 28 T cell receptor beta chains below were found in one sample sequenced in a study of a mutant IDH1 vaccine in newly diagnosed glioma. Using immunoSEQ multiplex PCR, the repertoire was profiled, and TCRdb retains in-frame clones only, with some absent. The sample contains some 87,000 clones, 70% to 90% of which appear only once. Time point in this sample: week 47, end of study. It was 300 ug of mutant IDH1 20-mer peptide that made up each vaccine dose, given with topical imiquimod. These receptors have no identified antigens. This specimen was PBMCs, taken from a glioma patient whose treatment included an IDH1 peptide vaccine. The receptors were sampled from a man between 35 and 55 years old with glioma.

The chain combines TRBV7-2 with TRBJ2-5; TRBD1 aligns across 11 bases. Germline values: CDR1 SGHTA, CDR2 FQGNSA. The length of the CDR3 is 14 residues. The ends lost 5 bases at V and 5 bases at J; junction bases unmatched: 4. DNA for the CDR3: TGTGCCAGCAGCCGGACAGGGGGCAGGGAGACCCAGTACTTC. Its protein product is CASSRTGGRETQYF.

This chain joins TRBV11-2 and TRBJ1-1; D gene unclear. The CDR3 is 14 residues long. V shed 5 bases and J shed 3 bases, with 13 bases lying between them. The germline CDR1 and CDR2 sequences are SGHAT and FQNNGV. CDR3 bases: TGTGCCAGCAGCCCAGACCCGCTAGACACTGAAGCTTTCTTT. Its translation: CASSPDPLDTEAFF.

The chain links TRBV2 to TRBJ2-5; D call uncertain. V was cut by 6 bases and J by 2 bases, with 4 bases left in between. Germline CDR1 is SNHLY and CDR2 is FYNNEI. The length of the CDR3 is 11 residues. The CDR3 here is CASSEQETQYF. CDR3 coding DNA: TGTGCCAGCAGCGAGCAAGAGACCCAGTACTTC.

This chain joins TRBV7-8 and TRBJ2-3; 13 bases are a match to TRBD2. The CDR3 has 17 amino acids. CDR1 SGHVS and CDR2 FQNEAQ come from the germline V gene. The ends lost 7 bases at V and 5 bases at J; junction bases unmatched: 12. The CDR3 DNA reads TGTGCCAGCACCCGAATCGAACTAGCGGGAGGGTTAGATACGCAGTATTTT. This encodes CASTRIELAGGLDTQYF.

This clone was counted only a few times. CDR3 sequence (DNA): TGTGCCAGCTCCCTAAGTCACAATGAGCAGTTCTTC. Protein product: CASSLSHNEQFF. This sequence joins TRBV18 and TRBJ2-1, with no clear D. V was clipped by 6 bases and J by 5 bases, with 8 bases between them. The CDR3 consists of 12 residues. The V gene's germline CDR1 is KGHSH and CDR2 LQKENI.

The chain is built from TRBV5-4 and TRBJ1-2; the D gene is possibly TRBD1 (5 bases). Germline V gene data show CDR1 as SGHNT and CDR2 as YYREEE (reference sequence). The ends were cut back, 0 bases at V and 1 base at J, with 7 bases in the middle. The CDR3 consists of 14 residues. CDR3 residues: CASSLVDSNYGYTF. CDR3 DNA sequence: TGTGCCAGCAGCTTGGTTGACAGTAACTATGGCTACACCTTC.

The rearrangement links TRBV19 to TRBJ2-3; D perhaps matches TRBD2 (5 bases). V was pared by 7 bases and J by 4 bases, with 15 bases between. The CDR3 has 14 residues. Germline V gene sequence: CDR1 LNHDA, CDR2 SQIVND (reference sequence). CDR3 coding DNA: TGTGCCAGTAAACGTTCCACCGGGGCAGATACGCAGTATTTT. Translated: CASKRSTGADTQYF.

DNA of the CDR3: TGTGCCAGCAGCCCTACGCCTAGGGACGGCGTGTCCTACGAGCAGTACTTC. Translated: CASSPTPRDGVSYEQYF. This sequence joins TRBV7-9 and TRBJ2-7, with D possibly being TRBD1 or TRBD2 (5 bases each). V was trimmed by 5 bases and J by 1 base, leaving 21 bases between them. The CDR3 length is 17 residues. CDR1 SEHNR and CDR2 FQNEAQ come from the germline V gene (reference sequence).

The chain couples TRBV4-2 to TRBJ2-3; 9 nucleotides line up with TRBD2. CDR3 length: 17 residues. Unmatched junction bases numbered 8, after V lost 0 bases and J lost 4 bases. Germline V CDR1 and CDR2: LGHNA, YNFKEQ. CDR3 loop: CASSQDRQRGVADTQYF. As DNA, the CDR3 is TGTGCCAGCAGCCAAGATCGCCAGCGGGGGGTTGCAGATACGCAGTATTTT.

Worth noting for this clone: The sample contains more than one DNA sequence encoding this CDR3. Here the CDR3 DNA reads TGTGCCAGCTCACCACTGGGCCAAGAGACCCAGTACTTC. Amino acid sequence: CASSPLGQETQYF. This chain uses TRBV18 with TRBJ2-5, with D unclear. V was trimmed by 1 base and J by 1 base, leaving 4 bases between them. The CDR3 is 13 residues long. Germline V gene lookup returns CDR1 KGHSH and CDR2 LQKENI.

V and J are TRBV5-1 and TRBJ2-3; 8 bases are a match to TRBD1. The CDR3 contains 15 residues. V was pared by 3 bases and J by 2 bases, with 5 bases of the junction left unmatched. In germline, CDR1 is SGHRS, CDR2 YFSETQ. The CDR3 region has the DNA TGCGCCAGCAGCTCGACAGGGGCCTTCACAGATACGCAGTATTTT. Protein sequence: CASSSTGAFTDTQYF. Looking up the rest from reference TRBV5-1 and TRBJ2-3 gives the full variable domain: KAGVTQTPRYLIKTRGQQVTLSCSPISGHRSVSWYQQTPGQGLQFLFEYFSETQRNKGNFPGRFSGRQFSNSRSEMNVSTLELGDSALYLCASSSTGAFTDTQYFGPGTRLTVL.

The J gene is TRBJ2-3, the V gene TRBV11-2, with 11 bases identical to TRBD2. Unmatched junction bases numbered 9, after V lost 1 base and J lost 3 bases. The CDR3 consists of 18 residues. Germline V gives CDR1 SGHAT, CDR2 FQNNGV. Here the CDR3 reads CASSLGNPSGRRTDTQYF. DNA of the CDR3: TGTGCCAGCAGCTTAGGGAACCCTAGCGGGAGGAGGACAGATACGCAGTATTTT. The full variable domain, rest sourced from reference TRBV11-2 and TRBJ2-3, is EAGVAQSPRYKIIEKRQSVAFWCNPISGHATLYWYQQILGQGPKLLIQFQNNGVVDDSQLPKDRFSAERLKGVDSTLKIQPAKLEDSAVYLCASSLGNPSGRRTDTQYFGPGTRLTVL.

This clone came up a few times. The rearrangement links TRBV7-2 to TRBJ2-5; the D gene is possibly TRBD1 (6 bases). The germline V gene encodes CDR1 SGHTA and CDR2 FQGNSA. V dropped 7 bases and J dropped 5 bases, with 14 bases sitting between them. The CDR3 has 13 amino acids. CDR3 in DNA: TGTGCCAGCAACCCCAGGGGCGCTGAGACCCAGTACTTC. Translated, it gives CASNPRGAETQYF.

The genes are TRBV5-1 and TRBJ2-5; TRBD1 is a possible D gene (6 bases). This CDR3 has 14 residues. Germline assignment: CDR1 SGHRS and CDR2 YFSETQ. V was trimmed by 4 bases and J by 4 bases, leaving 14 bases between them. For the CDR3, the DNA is TGCGCCAGCAGCCTGGGACACACGGTAGAGACCCAGTACTTC. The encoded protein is CASSLGHTVETQYF.

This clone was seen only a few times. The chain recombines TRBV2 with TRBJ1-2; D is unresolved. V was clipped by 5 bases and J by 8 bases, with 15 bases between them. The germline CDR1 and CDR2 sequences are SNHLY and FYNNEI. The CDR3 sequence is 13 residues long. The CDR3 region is CASSLDGRLGYTF. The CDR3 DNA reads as TGTGCCAGCAGTTTGGACGGACGCTTGGGCTACACCTTC.

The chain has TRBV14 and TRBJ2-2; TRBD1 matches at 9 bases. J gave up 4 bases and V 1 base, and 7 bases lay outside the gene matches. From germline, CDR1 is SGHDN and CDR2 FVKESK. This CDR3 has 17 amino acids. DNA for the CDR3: TGTGCCAGCAGCCAAGGGTACAGGGGGCGCACCACCGGGGAGCTGTTTTTT. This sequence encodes CASSQGYRGRTTGELFF.

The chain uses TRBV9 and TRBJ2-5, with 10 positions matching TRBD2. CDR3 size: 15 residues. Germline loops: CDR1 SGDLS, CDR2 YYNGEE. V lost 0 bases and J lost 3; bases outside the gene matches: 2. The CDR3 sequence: CASSVGLAGEETQYF. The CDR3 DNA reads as TGTGCCAGCAGCGTAGGGCTAGCGGGGGAAGAGACCCAGTACTTC.

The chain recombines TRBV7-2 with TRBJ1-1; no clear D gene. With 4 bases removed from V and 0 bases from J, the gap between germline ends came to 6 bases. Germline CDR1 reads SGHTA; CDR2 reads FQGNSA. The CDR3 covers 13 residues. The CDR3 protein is CASSSGVNTEAFF. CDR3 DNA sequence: TGTGCCAGCAGCTCCGGGGTGAACACTGAAGCTTTCTTT.

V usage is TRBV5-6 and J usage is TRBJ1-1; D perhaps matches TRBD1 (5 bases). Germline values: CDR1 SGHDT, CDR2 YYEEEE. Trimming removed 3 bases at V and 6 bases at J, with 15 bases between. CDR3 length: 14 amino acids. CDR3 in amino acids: CASSWGDPFAEAFF. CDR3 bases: TGTGCCAGCAGCTGGGGGGACCCCTTCGCTGAAGCTTTCTTT.

This chain's CDR3 is CASSNVPETQYF. The CDR3 region has the DNA TGTGCCAGCAGCAACGTACCAGAGACCCAGTACTTC. The chain carries TRBV5-6 and TRBJ2-5; no clear D gene. V was trimmed by 4 bases and J by 4 bases, leaving 8 bases between them. This CDR3 region has 12 residues. Per the germline V gene, CDR1 is SGHDT and CDR2 is YYEEEE.

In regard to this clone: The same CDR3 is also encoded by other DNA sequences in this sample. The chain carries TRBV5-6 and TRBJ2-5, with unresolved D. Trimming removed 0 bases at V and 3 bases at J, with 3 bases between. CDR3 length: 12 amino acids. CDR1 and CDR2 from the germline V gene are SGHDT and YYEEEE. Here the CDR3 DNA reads TGTGCCAGCAGCTTGGCTGAAGAGACCCAGTACTTC. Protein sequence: CASSLAEETQYF.

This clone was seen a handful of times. CDR3 nucleotides: TGTGCCAGCAGTTACGAAGGGCCCACTAACTATGGCTACACCTTC. It translates to CASSYEGPTNYGYTF. The chain carries TRBV6-6 and TRBJ1-2; no clear D. The length of the CDR3 is 15 residues. CDR1 and CDR2 (germline): MNHNY, SVGAGI (reference sequence). The V gene lost 2 bases and the J gene lost 0 bases, with 10 bases spanning the gap.

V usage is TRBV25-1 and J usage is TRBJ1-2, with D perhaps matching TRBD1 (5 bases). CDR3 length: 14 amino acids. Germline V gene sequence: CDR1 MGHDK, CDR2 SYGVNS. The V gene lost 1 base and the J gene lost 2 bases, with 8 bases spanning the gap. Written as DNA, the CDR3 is TGTGCCAGCAGTGAATGGGGCCGGAACTATGGCTACACCTTC. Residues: CASSEWGRNYGYTF.

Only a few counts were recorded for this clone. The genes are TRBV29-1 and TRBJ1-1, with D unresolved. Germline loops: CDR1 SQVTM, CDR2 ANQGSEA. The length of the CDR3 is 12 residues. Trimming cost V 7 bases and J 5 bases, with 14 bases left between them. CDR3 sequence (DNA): TGCAGCGCCTCCGCGGACGGGACTGAAGCTTTCTTT. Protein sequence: CSASADGTEAFF.

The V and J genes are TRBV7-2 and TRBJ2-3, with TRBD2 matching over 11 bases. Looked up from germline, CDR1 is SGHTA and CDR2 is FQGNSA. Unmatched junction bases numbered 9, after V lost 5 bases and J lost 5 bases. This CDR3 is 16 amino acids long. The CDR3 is CASSRGASGRLDTQYF. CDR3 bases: TGTGCCAGCAGCCGGGGGGCTAGCGGGAGGCTAGATACGCAGTATTTT. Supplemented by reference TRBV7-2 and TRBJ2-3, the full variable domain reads GAGVSQSPSNKVTEKGKDVELRCDPISGHTALYWYRQSLGQGLEFLIYFQGNSAPDKSGLPSDRFSAERTGGSVSTLTIQRTQQEDSAVYLCASSRGASGRLDTQYFGPGTRLTVL.

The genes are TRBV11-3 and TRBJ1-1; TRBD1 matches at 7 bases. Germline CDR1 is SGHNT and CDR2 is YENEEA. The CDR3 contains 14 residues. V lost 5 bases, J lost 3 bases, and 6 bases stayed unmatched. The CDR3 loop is CASSRSGTDTEAFF. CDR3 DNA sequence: TGTGCCAGCAGCCGCTCCGGGACAGACACTGAAGCTTTCTTT. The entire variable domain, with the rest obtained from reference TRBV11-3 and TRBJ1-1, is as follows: EAGVVQSPRYKIIEKKQPVAFWCNPISGHNTLYWYLQNLGQGPELLIRYENEEAVDDSQLPKDRFSAERLKGVDSTLKIQPAELGDSAVYLCASSRSGTDTEAFFGQGTRLTVV.

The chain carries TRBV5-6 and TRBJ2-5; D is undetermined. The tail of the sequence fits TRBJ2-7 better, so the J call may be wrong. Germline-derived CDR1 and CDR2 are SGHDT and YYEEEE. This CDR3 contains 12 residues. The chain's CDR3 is CASRQSTYEQYF. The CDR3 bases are TGTGCCAGCCGGCAGTCGACCTACGAGCAGTACTTC.

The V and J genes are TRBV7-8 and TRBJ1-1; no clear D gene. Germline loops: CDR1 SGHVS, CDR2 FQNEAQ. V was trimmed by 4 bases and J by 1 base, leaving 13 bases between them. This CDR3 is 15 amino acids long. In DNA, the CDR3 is TGTGCCAGCAGCTCCCGACGGTTATCGAACACTGAAGCTTTCTTT. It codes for CASSSRRLSNTEAFF.